The rows below give T cell receptor beta chains drawn from one sample of a study of T cells after yellow fever vaccination. One entry per CDR3 protein, called by TCRdb with MiXCR from the 5' RACE reads. The sample has 300,000 to 450,000 distinct CDR3 sequences; over 5% are singletons. The material was PBMCs, obtained 5 days after the yellow fever booster vaccination. The receptors were gathered from a man aged 25 to 40 who received the YFV17D yellow fever vaccine. The CDR3 runs from the conserved cysteine through the conserved F or W. Each record gives: D gene, V gene, clone size, J gene, CDR3 protein, CDR3 DNA. The D gene is left open where the match is weak. The size of a clone is reported for some rows only, either as once, few or many, or as a class for expanded clones.

>NA|TRBV20-1|few|TRBJ2-3
CSAILGNTQYF
TGCAGTGCTATTCTAGGAAATACGCAGTATTTT
>TRBD1|TRBV20-1|NA|TRBJ1-3
CSASMGQTGNTIYF
TGCAGTGCCAGTATGGGACAGACAGGAAACACCATATATTTT
>TRBD2|TRBV20-1|few|TRBJ2-3
CSTPGLTTDTQYF
TGCAGCACCCCGGGACTAACCACAGATACGCAGTATTTT
>TRBD2|TRBV20-1|many|TRBJ2-1
CSARSREGYNEQFF
TGCAGTGCTAGGTCTCGGGAGGGATACAATGAGCAGTTCTTC
>TRBD2|TRBV7-3|many|TRBJ2-1
CASSLRLAGVNEQFF
TGTGCCAGCAGCCTAAGACTAGCGGGAGTCAATGAGCAGTTCTTC
>NA|TRBV10-3|NA|TRBJ2-3
CATLGTPFTDTQYF
TGTGCCACCCTCGGGACACCTTTCACAGATACGCAGTATTTT
>NA|TRBV12-3/TRBV12-4|few|TRBJ2-4
CAGGAPKNIQYF
TGTGCCGGAGGGGCGCCCAAAAACATTCAGTACTTC
>NA|TRBV21-1|many|TRBJ2-1
CASSNGRWSRRGNEQFF
TGTGCCAGCAGCAATGGACGGTGGTCCCGCCGGGGCAATGAGCAGTTCTTC
>NA|TRBV21-1|few|TRBJ2-7
CASSTLTGTGPHEQYF
TGTGCCAGCAGCACCTTAACCGGGACAGGGCCCCACGAGCAGTACTTC
>NA|TRBV10-3|many|TRBJ2-2
CAASESGDFVSELFF
TGTGCCGCCTCAGAGAGTGGGGACTTTGTGTCTGAGCTGTTTTTT
>TRBD2|TRBV5-1|NA|TRBJ2-3
CASRDSGSAASTDTQYF
TGCGCCAGCAGAGACAGCGGGAGTGCAGCTAGCACAGATACGCAGTATTTT
>NA|TRBV18|few|TRBJ1-1
CASLANMELDEAFF
TGTGCCAGCCTTGCAAATATGGAATTGGATGAAGCTTTCTTT
>NA|TRBV10-3|many|TRBJ2-1
CAIQGSGDLSSYNEQFF
TGTGCCATCCAGGGTAGCGGAGACTTGAGCTCCTACAATGAGCAGTTCTTC
>TRBD2|TRBV28|many|TRBJ2-7
CASIVGGTSETYEQYF
TGTGCCAGTATTGTGGGGGGGACTAGCGAGACCTACGAGCAGTACTTC
>TRBD2|TRBV20-1|few|TRBJ2-3
CSARSTLAGGTDTQYF
TGCAGTGCTAGATCAACTCTAGCGGGCGGCACAGATACGCAGTATTTT
>TRBD1|TRBV9|NA|TRBJ2-2
CASSARTGNVAGELFF
TGTGCCAGCAGCGCCAGGACAGGGAATGTCGCCGGGGAGCTGTTTTTT
>NA|TRBV9|many|TRBJ2-7
CASSVGVLRTEEQYF
TGTGCCAGCAGCGTAGGGGTTTTGAGGACAGAAGAGCAGTACTTC
>NA|TRBV28|few|TRBJ2-7
CASSGVQPPYEQYF
TGTGCCAGCAGTGGTGTCCAGCCACCATACGAGCAGTACTTC
>NA|TRBV7-2|few|TRBJ1-2
CASSNYLGGYGYTF
TGTGCCAGCAGCAACTACTTAGGGGGCTATGGCTACACCTTC
>NA|TRBV4-2|NA|TRBJ1-4
CASSPRDAATNEKLFF
TGTGCCAGCAGCCCCCGAGACGCGGCAACTAATGAAAAACTGTTTTTT
>TRBD2|TRBV3-1|NA|TRBJ2-1
CACCQDLRTSGGLNEQFF
TGTGCCTGCTGCCAAGATCTTAGGACTAGCGGGGGTCTCAATGAGCAGTTCTTC
>NA|TRBV7-6|NA|TRBJ2-7
CASTRLPQGSEQYF
TGTGCCAGCACCCGATTACCCCAGGGATCGGAGCAGTACTTC
>TRBD2|TRBV9|many|TRBJ2-1
CASSEQAGASNEQFF
TGTGCCAGCAGCGAACAAGCGGGGGCCTCCAATGAGCAGTTCTTC
>NA|TRBV3-1|many|TRBJ1-1
CASSQSAVRNTEAFF
TGTGCCAGCAGCCAAAGCGCTGTGAGGAACACTGAAGCTTTCTTT
>TRBD1|TRBV20-1|NA|TRBJ2-1
CSASGQGRNEQFF
TGCAGTGCCTCCGGACAGGGGAGGAATGAGCAGTTCTTC
>NA|TRBV7-2|many|TRBJ2-7
CASSLAYYEQYF
TGTGCCAGCAGCTTAGCATACTACGAGCAGTACTTC
>NA|TRBV11-1|few|TRBJ2-7
CASSPLSGYEQYF
TGTGCCAGCAGCCCCCTATCAGGCTACGAGCAGTACTTC
>NA|TRBV9|many|TRBJ2-2
CASSVSPGGTGELFF
TGTGCCAGCAGCGTCTCCCCCGGGGGCACCGGGGAGCTGTTTTTT
>NA|TRBV7-8|many|TRBJ1-3
CASSLQISGNTIYF
TGTGCCAGCAGCTTACAGATCTCTGGAAACACCATATATTTT
>NA|TRBV6-6|few|TRBJ1-1
CASRGGPGTEAFF
TGTGCCAGCAGGGGGGGGCCGGGCACTGAAGCTTTCTTT
>TRBD2|TRBV5-6|many|TRBJ2-7
CASSLSGNYEQYF
TGTGCCAGCAGCCTTAGCGGGAATTACGAGCAGTACTTC
>NA|TRBV20-1|many|TRBJ1-2
CSAHESLINYGYTF
TGCAGTGCCCATGAGTCCCTCATTAACTATGGCTACACCTTC
>NA|TRBV5-4|many|TRBJ2-2
CASSLGLIPGTGELFF
TGTGCCAGCAGCTTGGGTCTCATCCCTGGAACCGGGGAGCTGTTTTTT
>NA|TRBV28|many|TRBJ2-7
CASSFQKIYEQYF
TGTGCCAGCAGTTTCCAAAAGATCTACGAGCAGTACTTC
>NA|TRBV6-2/TRBV6-3|few|TRBJ2-7
CASSYLRPSEQYF
TGTGCCAGCAGTTACTTGCGACCTTCCGAGCAGTACTTC